Below, 8 T cell receptor beta chains from the same sample are listed, as sequenced in a study of identical twins (dated by TCRdb to 2016 to 2017). The library came from 5' RACE. The sequencer was an Illumina HiSeq 2000. TCRdb trimmed the raw reads at Q25, called clones with MiXCR and kept productive beta chains. Records with the same CDR3 protein are collapsed into one entry carrying the most frequent genes and DNA. The sample has 1.5 million to 2 million distinct CDR3 sequences on record, less than 35% of them singletons. Together, the top ten hold 0.27% of the sample. Sequenced material: cord blood. The receptors come from a newborn girl in good health.

This sequence joins TRBV11-2 and TRBJ2-5; a weak D match, TRBD1 (6 bases). Trimming shortened V by 1 base and J by 4 bases, and 13 bases separated the two germline ends. Germline loops: CDR1 SGHAT, CDR2 FQNNGV. The CDR3 is 15 residues long. The CDR3 DNA sequence: TGTGCCAGCAGCTTAGCCCAACAGGGTGGAGAGACCCAGTACTTC. This codes for CASSLAQQGGETQYF. The full variable domain, rest sourced from reference TRBV11-2 and TRBJ2-5, is EAGVAQSPRYKIIEKRQSVAFWCNPISGHATLYWYQQILGQGPKLLIQFQNNGVVDDSQLPKDRFSAERLKGVDSTLKIQPAKLEDSAVYLCASSLAQQGGETQYFGPGTRLLVL.

Points on this clonotype: The junction and the germline gene differ at one end; a read error may be behind it. The V gene is TRBV4-1, the J gene TRBJ2-1; no firm D call. From germline, CDR1 is MGHRA and CDR2 YSYEKL. The CDR3 is 16 residues long. CDR3 amino acids: CASSQVRWGAYNVQFF. CDR3 DNA: TGCGCCAGCAGCCAAGTAAGGTGGGGTGCCTACAATGTGCAGTTCTTC.

About this clonotype itself: One junction end disagrees with the germline gene, perhaps due to a read error. The chain uses TRBV27 and TRBJ2-4; 11 bases are a match to TRBD1. The CDR3 is 20 residues long. Germline values: CDR1 MNHEY, CDR2 SMNVEV (reference sequence). The CDR3 loop is CASSPQPGQGERWTKNIQYF. The DNA for the CDR3 is TGCGCCAGCAGTCCGCAACCGGGACAGGGGGAACGGTGGACCAAAAACATTCAGTACTTC.

V usage is TRBV6-1 and J usage is TRBJ1-2, with TRBD1 matching 7 bases. V lost 11 bases, J lost 1 base, and 7 bases stayed unmatched. Germline assignment: CDR1 MNHNS and CDR2 SASEGT. This CDR3 comprises 13 residues. Written as DNA, the CDR3 is TGTGCCGGGCAAGGGACAGTTAACTATGGCTACACCTTC. Translating it yields CAGQGTVNYGYTF.

The chain carries TRBV5-1 and TRBJ2-4, with 8 bases fitting TRBD1. The J call is uncertain, as TRBJ2-5 better fits the DNA end. Germline CDR1 reads SGHRS; CDR2 reads YFSETQ. The CDR3 covers 14 residues. CDR3 DNA: TGCGCCAGCTACCGGGACAGGCTTCAAGAGACCCAGTACTTC. This sequence encodes CASYRDRLQETQYF.

This clonotype showed up just a few times. The chain carries TRBV20-1 and TRBJ2-7, with TRBD1 matching over 7 bases. This CDR3 spans 14 amino acids. Germline-derived CDR1 and CDR2 are DFQATT and SNEGSKA (reference sequence). J was trimmed by 5 bases and V by 5 bases; bases with no gene match: 12. CDR3 amino acids: CSASRIDRVNEQYF. CDR3 bases: TGCAGTGCTTCCCGCATCGACAGGGTAAACGAGCAGTACTTC.

A few counts support this clonotype. The chain joins TRBV9 to TRBJ2-1; the D is unclear. The CDR3 spans 14 residues. Trimming removed 0 bases at V and 9 bases at J, with 13 bases between. The germline V gene encodes CDR1 SGDLS and CDR2 YYNGEE. The CDR3 is CASSVAAEESEQFF. In nucleotides, the CDR3 is TGTGCCAGCAGCGTAGCTGCTGAAGAGAGTGAGCAGTTCTTC. Variable domain in full (rest from reference TRBV9 and TRBJ2-1): DSGVTQTPKHLITATGQRVTLRCSPRSGDLSVYWYQQSLDQGLQFLIQYYNGEERAKGNILERFSAQQFPDLHSELNLSSLELGDSALYFCASSVAAEESEQFFGPGTRLTVL.

This clonotype was observed a handful of times. CDR3 DNA: TGTGCCAGCAGCCAAGTAGGGCGCAATGAGCAGTTCTTC. This gives the protein CASSQVGRNEQFF. The chain carries TRBV4-2 and TRBJ2-1, with D uncertain. With 1 base removed from V and 6 bases from J, the gap between germline ends came to 7 bases. This CDR3 spans 13 amino acids. Germline CDR1 is LGHNA and CDR2 is YNFKEQ.